This entry lists 27 T cell receptor beta chains sequenced from one sample in a study of blood T cell repertoires in COVID-19. Sequencing was performed with immunoSEQ multiplex PCR; in TCRdb, only in-frame clones are kept and a portion is missing. The table shows roughly 120,000 clones, with 83% occurring only once. Sequencing was carried out using peripheral blood. These receptors all stem from a man younger than 40 with acute or convalescent COVID-19.

The chain links TRBV6-5 to TRBJ2-1; 9 bases are shared with TRBD2. The CDR3 runs 13 residues. The ends lost 8 bases at V and 5 bases at J; junction bases unmatched: 4. Per germline, CDR1 MNHEY and CDR2 SVGAGI. CDR3 DNA: TGTGCCAGCCGGACTAGCGCGAACAATGAGCAGTTCTTC. Encoded protein: CASRTSANNEQFF.

The V gene is TRBV18, the J gene TRBJ1-1, with D unresolved. V was cut by 0 bases and J by 1 base, with 9 bases left in between. CDR1 and CDR2 (germline): KGHSH, LQKENI. There are 15 residues in the CDR3. The CDR3 reads CASSPPVAGNTEAFF. CDR3 sequence (DNA): TGTGCCAGCTCACCACCGGTGGCGGGGAACACTGAAGCTTTCTTT.

This chain joins TRBV6-2 or TRBV6-3 and TRBJ1-5, with D possibly being TRBD1 (5 bases). The CDR3 has 13 amino acids. V lost 5 bases to trimming and J lost 7 bases, with 12 bases between them. CDR1 and CDR2 from the germline V gene are MNHEY and SVGEGT. The CDR3 loop is CASSTGGRQPQHF. Written as DNA, the CDR3 is TGTGCCAGCAGTACGGGGGGAAGACAGCCCCAGCATTTT.

The chain links TRBV25-1 to TRBJ2-7; D is undetermined. V was shortened by 6 bases and J by 3 bases, with 9 bases between the two germline ends. Germline V gene sequence: CDR1 MGHDK, CDR2 SYGVNS. This CDR3 spans 12 amino acids. CDR3 region: CASREHCYEQYV. In DNA, the CDR3 is TGTGCCAGCAGGGAACATTGCTACGAGCAGTACGTC.

This clone was counted a single time. The chain links TRBV30 to TRBJ2-1; TRBD2 aligns across 8 bases. CDR1 and CDR2 from the germline V gene are GTSNPN and SVGIG (reference sequence). This CDR3 spans 16 amino acids. Trimming took 4 bases from V and 9 from J; bases not matched to a gene: 17. The CDR3 DNA reads as TGTGCCTGGATTACCCCCTTTTGGGCGGGAGGATCTGAGCAGTTCTTC. The encoded protein is CAWITPFWAGGSEQFF. Filled out from reference TRBV30 and TRBJ2-1, the complete variable domain reads SQTIHQWPATLVQPVGSPLSLECTVEGTSNPNLYWYRQAAGRGLQLLFYSVGIGQISSEVPQNLSASRPQDRQFILSSKKLLLSDSGFYLCAWITPFWAGGSEQFFGPGTRLTVL.

V and J are TRBV5-4 and TRBJ1-2; 9 positions match TRBD1. Trimming cost V 2 bases and J 6 bases; bases outside gene matches: 5. The CDR3 loop spans 14 amino acids. Per the germline V gene, CDR1 is SGHNT and CDR2 is YYREEE (reference sequence). CDR3 amino acids: CASSFAGTGHGYTF. The DNA for the CDR3 is TGTGCCAGCAGCTTTGCCGGGACAGGGCATGGCTACACCTTC. Combining the CDR3 with reference TRBV5-4 and TRBJ1-2 gives the whole variable domain ETGVTQSPTHLIKTRGQQVTLRCSSQSGHNTVSWYQQALGQGPQFIFQYYREEENGRGNFPPRFSGLQFPNYSSELNVNALELDDSALYLCASSFAGTGHGYTFGSGTRLTVV.

This clone was seen a single time. The chain is built from TRBV2 and TRBJ2-1; the match to TRBD1 covers 7 bases. V lost 3 bases to trimming and J lost 4 bases; unmatched junction nucleotides: 15. The CDR3 is 18 residues long. Germline V gene lookup returns CDR1 SNHLY and CDR2 FYNNEI. The CDR3 DNA follows: TGTGCCAGCAGTGACGTTTCGGGACAGCAATCAGGGTACAATGAGCAGTTCTTC. Its translation: CASSDVSGQQSGYNEQFF.

In this sample, this clone turned up a few times. The genes are TRBV9 and TRBJ2-3; 8 bases match TRBD2. Germline V lookup: CDR1 SGDLS, CDR2 YYNGEE. Trimming took 2 bases from V and 5 from J; bases not matched to a gene: 4. This CDR3 has 14 amino acids. CDR3 protein: CASSVGGAGDTQYF. The CDR3 region has the DNA TGTGCCAGCAGCGTCGGGGGGGCAGGAGATACGCAGTATTTT.

The chain carries TRBV14 and TRBJ1-1, with 8 bases lining up with TRBD1. V shed 4 bases and J 0 bases; nucleotides not matched to a gene: 7. This CDR3 has 16 amino acids. Germline values: CDR1 SGHDN, CDR2 FVKESK. The CDR3 sequence: CASSLTWTGLNTEAFF. CDR3 DNA: TGTGCCAGCAGCCTCACATGGACAGGGCTGAACACTGAAGCTTTCTTT.

This chain connects TRBV7-3 to TRBJ2-3; 7 bases are a match to TRBD2. The V segment lost 2 bases and the J segment 1 base; nucleotides outside the gene matches: 0. The V gene's germline CDR1 is SGHTA and CDR2 FQGTGA. The CDR3 spans 14 residues. The CDR3 loop reads CASSLAGGTDTQYF. In nucleotides, the CDR3 is TGTGCCAGCAGCTTAGCGGGGGGCACAGATACGCAGTATTTT.

The chain couples TRBV7-2 to TRBJ1-2; no clear D gene. The CDR3 covers 15 residues. With 5 bases removed from V and 5 bases from J, the gap between germline ends came to 18 bases. Per germline, CDR1 SGHTA and CDR2 FQGNSA. CDR3 residues: CASSPHPRSDYGYTF. CDR3 DNA: TGTGCCAGCAGCCCCCATCCGAGGAGCGATTATGGCTACACCTTC. Drawing the rest from reference TRBV7-2 and TRBJ1-2, the complete variable domain is GAGVSQSPSNKVTEKGKDVELRCDPISGHTALYWYRQSLGQGLEFLIYFQGNSAPDKSGLPSDRFSAERTGGSVSTLTIQRTQQEDSAVYLCASSPHPRSDYGYTFGSGTRLTVV.

This chain links TRBV5-1 with TRBJ1-2; TRBD1 aligns across 8 bases. After removal of 4 bases from V and 0 bases from J, the junction contained 5 bases not matched to a gene. Germline CDR1 SGHRS, CDR2 YFSETQ. CDR3 length: 15 amino acids. The DNA of the CDR3 is TGCGCCAGCAGCCACGGGGACAGGACTAACTATGGCTACACCTTC. Its protein product is CASSHGDRTNYGYTF.

The chain combines TRBV20-1 with TRBJ1-5; D ambiguous. The germline V gene encodes CDR1 DFQATT and CDR2 SNEGSKA (reference sequence). The CDR3 has 13 residues. V dropped 3 bases and J dropped 6 bases, with 12 bases sitting between them. The CDR3 DNA reads as TGCAGTGCTAGTGTTCGGGGAGGTCAGCCCCAGCATTTT. It encodes CSASVRGGQPQHF.

This chain joins TRBV11-3 and TRBJ2-1, with D unresolved. V lost 0 bases to trimming and J lost 8 bases, with 14 bases between them. The CDR3 spans 15 residues. Germline V gene lookup returns CDR1 SGHNT and CDR2 YENEEA. Here the CDR3 DNA reads TGTGCCAGCAGCTTAGATGATTCTACCCGGGATGAGCAGTTCTTC. Residues: CASSLDDSTRDEQFF.

The chain carries TRBV24-1 and TRBJ1-3; D gene ambiguous. The CDR3 is 10 amino acids. V lost 7 bases, J lost 7 bases, and 4 bases lay in between. Germline V gene sequence: CDR1 KGHDR, CDR2 SFDVKD. The CDR3 loop reads CATRGNTIYF. The DNA for the CDR3 is TGTGCCACCAGGGGCAACACCATATATTTT.

The CDR3: CASSNPGLATDTQYF. CDR3 coding DNA: TGTGCCAGTAGTAATCCGGGACTAGCAACAGATACGCAGTATTTT. The genes are TRBV19 and TRBJ2-3, with 9 nucleotides matching TRBD2. V lost 4 bases to trimming and J lost 3 bases; unmatched junction nucleotides: 5. This CDR3 has 15 residues. Germline V gene sequence: CDR1 LNHDA, CDR2 SQIVND (reference sequence). The entire variable domain, with the rest obtained from reference TRBV19 and TRBJ2-3, is as follows: DGGITQSPKYLFRKEGQNVTLSCEQNLNHDAMYWYRQDPGQGLRLIYYSQIVNDFQKGDIAEGYSVSREKKESFPLTVTSAQKNPTAFYLCASSNPGLATDTQYFGPGTRLTVL.

CDR3 DNA: TGCGCCAGCAGCCCCCGGACAGGGGGCACAGATACGCAGTATTTT. The encoded protein is CASSPRTGGTDTQYF. The V and J genes are TRBV4-1 and TRBJ2-3; 9 nucleotides align to TRBD1. This CDR3 has 15 amino acids. Trimming at V came to 4 bases and at J to 1 base, leaving 3 bases not matched to a gene. Germline CDR1 and CDR2: MGHRA and YSYEKL.

The V and J genes are TRBV2 and TRBJ1-1; 8 nucleotides align to TRBD1. The CDR3 consists of 15 residues. From germline, CDR1 is SNHLY and CDR2 FYNNEI. Losses at the gene ends were 6 bases for V and 0 bases for J; bases not matched to a gene: 6. CDR3 DNA sequence: TGTGCCAGCAGGGGGGAGGACAGGGTGAACACTGAAGCTTTCTTT. This encodes CASRGEDRVNTEAFF.

With regard to this clone: Distinct nucleotide sequences in the sample also encode this CDR3. The V gene is TRBV6-5, the J gene TRBJ1-1, with D possibly TRBD1 on 5 matching bases. Per germline, CDR1 MNHEY and CDR2 SVGAGI. The length of the CDR3 is 12 residues. V was trimmed by 0 bases and J by 7 bases, leaving 6 bases between them. As DNA, the CDR3 is TGTGCCAGCAGTTACTCGGGGGGTGAAGCTTTCTTT. This gives the protein CASSYSGGEAFF.

The chain employs TRBV6-5 and TRBJ1-2, with D unclear. Trimming stripped 10 bases from V and 1 base from J, with 16 bases between. Germline assignment: CDR1 MNHEY and CDR2 SVGAGI. The CDR3 length is 14 residues. DNA for the CDR3: TGTGCCACCCAGACGGGTAGGAGTAACTATGGCTACACCTTC. Translated, it gives CATQTGRSNYGYTF.

V is TRBV11-3 and J is TRBJ1-2, with D possibly matching TRBD1 (5 bases). The CDR3 runs to 13 residues. V was cut by 1 base and J by 5 bases, with 8 bases left in between. Germline V gives CDR1 SGHNT, CDR2 YENEEA. The CDR3 coding sequence is TGTGCCAGCAGCTTAGGTCGGACATATGGCTACACCTTC. It codes for CASSLGRTYGYTF.

The rearrangement links TRBV6-2 or TRBV6-3 to TRBJ2-7; D not certain. V dropped 2 bases and J dropped 0 bases, with 11 bases sitting between them. The CDR3 totals 15 residues. Germline V gene sequence: CDR1 MNHEY, CDR2 SVGEGT. The CDR3 reads CASSYRGGSSYEQYF. The DNA for the CDR3 is TGTGCCAGCAGTTACCGCGGCGGTTCCTCCTACGAGCAGTACTTC.

The V call is TRBV13, the J call TRBJ2-2; 10 nucleotides align to TRBD2. CDR1 and CDR2 (germline): PRHDT, FYEKMQ (reference sequence). This CDR3 spans 16 amino acids. With V trimmed by 4 bases and J by 6 bases, 8 bases remained unmatched. The CDR3 reads CASSSGLAPGAGELFF. The CDR3 DNA sequence: TGTGCCAGCAGCTCGGGACTAGCGCCCGGGGCCGGGGAGCTGTTTTTT.

The V and J genes are TRBV7-6 and TRBJ1-3; TRBD1 matches 7 bases. The CDR3 loop spans 18 amino acids. Germline V gives CDR1 SGHVS, CDR2 FNYEAQ. V gave up 2 bases and J gave up 1 base; unmatched junction bases: 11. The CDR3 nucleotides read TGTGCCAGCAGCTTATGGGCAACAGGGGTACTGTCTGGAAACACCATATATTTT. This sequence encodes CASSLWATGVLSGNTIYF.

There are a few counts of this clone. This chain links TRBV4-1 with TRBJ2-1; 9 nucleotides match TRBD1. The CDR3 sequence is 17 residues long. The germline CDR1 and CDR2 sequences are MGHRA and YSYEKL. V was clipped by 0 bases and J by 3 bases; unmatched bases: 6. CDR3 amino acids: CASSQDGTGNVYNEQFF. In nucleotides, the CDR3 is TGCGCCAGCAGCCAAGATGGGACAGGGAATGTCTACAATGAGCAGTTCTTC.

A single count supports this clone. This rearrangement joins TRBV20-1 to TRBJ1-4; D gene ambiguous. This CDR3 is built from 12 residues. V was trimmed by 3 bases and J by 8 bases, leaving 10 bases between them. Per germline, CDR1 DFQATT and CDR2 SNEGSKA (reference sequence). CDR3 amino acids: CSASTPEEKLFF. The DNA for the CDR3 is TGCAGTGCTAGTACCCCCGAGGAAAAACTGTTTTTT.

This chain joins TRBV4-1 and TRBJ1-5; D is perhaps TRBD1 (6 bases). Trimming left V 5 bases short and J 7 bases short, with 12 bases between. Germline V gene data show CDR1 as MGHRA and CDR2 as YSYEKL. The CDR3 runs 13 residues. In DNA form, the CDR3 reads TGCGCCAGCAGCTACAGGGCTGGACAGCCCCAGCATTTT. Encoded protein: CASSYRAGQPQHF.